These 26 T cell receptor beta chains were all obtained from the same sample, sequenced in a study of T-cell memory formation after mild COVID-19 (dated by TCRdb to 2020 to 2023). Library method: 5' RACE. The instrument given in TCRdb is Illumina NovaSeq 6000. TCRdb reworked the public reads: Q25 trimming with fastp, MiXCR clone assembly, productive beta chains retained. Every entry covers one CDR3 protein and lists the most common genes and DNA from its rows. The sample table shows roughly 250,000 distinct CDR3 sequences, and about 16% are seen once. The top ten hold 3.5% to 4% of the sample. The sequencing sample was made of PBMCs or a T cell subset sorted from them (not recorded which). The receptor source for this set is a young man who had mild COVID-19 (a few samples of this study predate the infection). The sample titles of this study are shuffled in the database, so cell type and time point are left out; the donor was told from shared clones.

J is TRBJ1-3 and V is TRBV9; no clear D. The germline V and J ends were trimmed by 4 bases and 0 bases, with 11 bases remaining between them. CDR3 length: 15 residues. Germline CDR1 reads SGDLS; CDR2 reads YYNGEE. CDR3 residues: CASSFEGASGNTIYF. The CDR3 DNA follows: TGTGCCAGCAGCTTTGAAGGAGCCTCTGGAAACACCATATATTTT.

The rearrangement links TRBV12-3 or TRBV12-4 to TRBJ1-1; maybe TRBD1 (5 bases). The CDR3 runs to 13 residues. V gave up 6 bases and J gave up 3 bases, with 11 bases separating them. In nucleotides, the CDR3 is TGTGCCAGCAGGTCTTGGGGGGACACTGAAGCTTTCTTT. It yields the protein CASRSWGDTEAFF.

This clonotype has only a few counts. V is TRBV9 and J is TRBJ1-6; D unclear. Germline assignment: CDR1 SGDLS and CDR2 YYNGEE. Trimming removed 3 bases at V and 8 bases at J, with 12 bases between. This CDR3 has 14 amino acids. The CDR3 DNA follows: TGTGCCAGCAGCGGAAAGGACGGGTATTCACCCCTCCACTTT. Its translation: CASSGKDGYSPLHF.

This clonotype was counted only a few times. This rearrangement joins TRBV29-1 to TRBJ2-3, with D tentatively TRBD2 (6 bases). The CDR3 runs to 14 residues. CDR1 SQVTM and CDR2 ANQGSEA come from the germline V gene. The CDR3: CTSSNAGSTDTQYF. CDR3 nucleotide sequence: TGCACCTCATCAAATGCGGGGAGCACAGATACGCAGTATTTT.

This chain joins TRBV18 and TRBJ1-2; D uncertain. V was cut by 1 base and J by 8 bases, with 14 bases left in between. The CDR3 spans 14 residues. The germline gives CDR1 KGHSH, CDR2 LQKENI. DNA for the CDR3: TGTGCCAGCTCACCACGTCTAGAGGGTATGGGCTACACCTTC. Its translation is CASSPRLEGMGYTF.

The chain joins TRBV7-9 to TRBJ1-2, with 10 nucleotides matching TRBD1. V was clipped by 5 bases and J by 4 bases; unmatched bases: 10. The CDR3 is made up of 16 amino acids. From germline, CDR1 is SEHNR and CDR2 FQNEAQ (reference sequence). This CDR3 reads CASSRQGADGIYGYTF. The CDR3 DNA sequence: TGTGCCAGCAGCCGACAGGGGGCTGATGGGATCTATGGCTACACCTTC. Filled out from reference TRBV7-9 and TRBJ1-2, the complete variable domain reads DTGVSQNPRHKITKRGQNVTFRCDPISEHNRLYWYRQTLGQGPEFLTYFQNEAQLEKSRLLSDRFSAERPKGSFSTLEIQRTEQGDSAMYLCASSRQGADGIYGYTFGSGTRLTVV.

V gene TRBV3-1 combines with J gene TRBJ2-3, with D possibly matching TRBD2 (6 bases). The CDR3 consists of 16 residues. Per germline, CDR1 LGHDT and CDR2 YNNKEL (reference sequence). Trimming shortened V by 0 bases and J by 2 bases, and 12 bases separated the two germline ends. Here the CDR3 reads CASSQDPSGPTDTQYF. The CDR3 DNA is TGTGCCAGCAGCCAAGACCCAAGCGGGCCCACAGATACGCAGTATTTT.

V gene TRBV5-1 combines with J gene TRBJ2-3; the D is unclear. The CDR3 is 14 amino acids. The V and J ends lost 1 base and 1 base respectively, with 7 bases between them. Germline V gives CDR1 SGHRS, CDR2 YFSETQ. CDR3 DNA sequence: TGCGCCAGCAGCTTGACGGAAGGCACAGATACGCAGTATTTT. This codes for CASSLTEGTDTQYF.

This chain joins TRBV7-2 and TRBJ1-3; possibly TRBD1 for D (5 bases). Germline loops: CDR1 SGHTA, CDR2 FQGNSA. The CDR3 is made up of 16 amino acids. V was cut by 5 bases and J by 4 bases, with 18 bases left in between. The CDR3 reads CASSLYGDLSGNTIYF. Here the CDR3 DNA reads TGTGCCAGCAGCCTCTATGGGGACCTCTCGGGAAACACCATATATTTT.

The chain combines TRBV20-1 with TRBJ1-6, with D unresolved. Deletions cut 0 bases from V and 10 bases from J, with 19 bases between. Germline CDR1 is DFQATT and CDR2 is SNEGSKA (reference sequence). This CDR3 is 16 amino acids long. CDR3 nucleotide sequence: TGCAGTGCTAGAGATAACGGGCAGCGCCCTTGGTCACCCCTCCACTTT. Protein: CSARDNGQRPWSPLHF.

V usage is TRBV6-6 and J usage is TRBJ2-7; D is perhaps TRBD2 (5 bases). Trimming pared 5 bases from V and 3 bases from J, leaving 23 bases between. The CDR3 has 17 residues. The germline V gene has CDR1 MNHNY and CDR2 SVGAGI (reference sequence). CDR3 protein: CASSPGVVENHHYEQYF. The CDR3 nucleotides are TGTGCCAGCAGTCCCGGGGTTGTCGAGAATCACCACTACGAGCAGTACTTC.

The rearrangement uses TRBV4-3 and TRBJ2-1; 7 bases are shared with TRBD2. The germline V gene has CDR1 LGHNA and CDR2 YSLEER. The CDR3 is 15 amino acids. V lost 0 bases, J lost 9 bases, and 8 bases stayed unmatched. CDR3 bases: TGCGCCAGCAGCCAAGAATTTCGGGGGGTCGGTGAGCAGTTCTTC. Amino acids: CASSQEFRGVGEQFF.

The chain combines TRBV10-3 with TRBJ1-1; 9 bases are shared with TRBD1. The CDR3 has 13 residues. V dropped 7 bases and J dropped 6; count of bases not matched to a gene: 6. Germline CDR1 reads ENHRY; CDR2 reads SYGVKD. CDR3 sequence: CAIKRDRVSEAFF. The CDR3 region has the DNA TGTGCCATCAAGCGGGACAGGGTCTCTGAAGCTTTCTTT.

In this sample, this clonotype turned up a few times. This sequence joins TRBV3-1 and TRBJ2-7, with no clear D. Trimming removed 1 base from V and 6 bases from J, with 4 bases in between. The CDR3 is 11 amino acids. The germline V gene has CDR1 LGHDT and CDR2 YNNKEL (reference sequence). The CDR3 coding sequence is TGTGCCAGCAGCCAAGGGGGCGAGCAGTACGTC. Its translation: CASSQGGEQYV.

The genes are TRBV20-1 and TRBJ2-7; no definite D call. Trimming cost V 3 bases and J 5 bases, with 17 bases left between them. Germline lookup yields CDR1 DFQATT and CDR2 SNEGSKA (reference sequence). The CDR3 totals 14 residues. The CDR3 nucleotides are TGCAGTGCTAGGCGATCGGCTAATCCGCACGAGCAGTACTTC. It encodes CSARRSANPHEQYF.

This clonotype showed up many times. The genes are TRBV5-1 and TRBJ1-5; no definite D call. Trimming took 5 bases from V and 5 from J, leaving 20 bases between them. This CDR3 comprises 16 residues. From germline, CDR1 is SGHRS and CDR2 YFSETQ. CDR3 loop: CASSRGPARLDQPQHF. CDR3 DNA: TGCGCCAGCAGTAGAGGGCCGGCAAGATTGGATCAGCCCCAGCATTTT.

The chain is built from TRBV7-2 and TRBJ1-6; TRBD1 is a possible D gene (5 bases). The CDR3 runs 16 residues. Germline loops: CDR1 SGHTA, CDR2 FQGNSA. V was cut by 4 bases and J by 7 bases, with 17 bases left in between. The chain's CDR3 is CASSSPPGVRNSPLHF. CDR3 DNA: TGTGCCAGCAGCTCCCCCCCGGGGGTCAGGAATTCACCCCTCCACTTT.

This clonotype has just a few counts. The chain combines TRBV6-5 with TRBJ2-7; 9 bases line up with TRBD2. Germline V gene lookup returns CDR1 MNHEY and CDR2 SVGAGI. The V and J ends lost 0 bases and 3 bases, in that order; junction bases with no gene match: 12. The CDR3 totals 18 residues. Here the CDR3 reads CASSYSPLGRGGYYEQYF. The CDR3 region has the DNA TGTGCCAGCAGTTACTCGCCCTTAGGGCGGGGGGGATACTACGAGCAGTACTTC.

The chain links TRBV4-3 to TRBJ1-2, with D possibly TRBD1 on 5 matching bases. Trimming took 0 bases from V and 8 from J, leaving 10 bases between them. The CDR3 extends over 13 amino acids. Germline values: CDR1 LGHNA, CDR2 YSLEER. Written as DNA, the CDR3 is TGCGCCAGCAGCCAAGAGGGGGGTACCGGCTACACCTTC. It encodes CASSQEGGTGYTF.

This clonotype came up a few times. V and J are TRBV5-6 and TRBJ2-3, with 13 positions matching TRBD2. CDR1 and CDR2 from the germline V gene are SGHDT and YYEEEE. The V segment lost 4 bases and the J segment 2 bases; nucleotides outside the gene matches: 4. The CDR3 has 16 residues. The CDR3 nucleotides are TGTGCCAGCAGCGGCGGACTAGCGGGGGCCACAGATACGCAGTATTTT. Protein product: CASSGGLAGATDTQYF.

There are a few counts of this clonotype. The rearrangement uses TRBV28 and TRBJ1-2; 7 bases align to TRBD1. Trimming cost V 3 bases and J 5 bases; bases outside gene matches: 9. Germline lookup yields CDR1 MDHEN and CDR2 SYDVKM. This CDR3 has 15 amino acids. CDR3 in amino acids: CASSFDRQGGYGYTF. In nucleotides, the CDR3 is TGTGCCAGCAGTTTCGACCGACAGGGAGGGTATGGCTACACCTTC.

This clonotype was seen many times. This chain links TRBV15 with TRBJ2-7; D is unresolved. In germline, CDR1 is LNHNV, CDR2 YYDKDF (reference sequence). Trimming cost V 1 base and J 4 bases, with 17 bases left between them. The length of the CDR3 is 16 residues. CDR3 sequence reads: CATSRVGWGSRYEQYF. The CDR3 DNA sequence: TGTGCCACCAGCAGAGTAGGTTGGGGATCTCGGTACGAGCAGTACTTC.

CDR3 region: CASSQAGGKLFF. DNA of the CDR3: TGCGCCAGCAGCCAAGCAGGGGGCAAGTTGTTTTTT. The rearrangement uses TRBV4-1 and TRBJ2-2; 8 nucleotides line up with TRBD1. This CDR3 spans 12 amino acids. J was trimmed by 15 bases and V by 1 base; bases with no gene match: 4. Germline values: CDR1 MGHRA, CDR2 YSYEKL.

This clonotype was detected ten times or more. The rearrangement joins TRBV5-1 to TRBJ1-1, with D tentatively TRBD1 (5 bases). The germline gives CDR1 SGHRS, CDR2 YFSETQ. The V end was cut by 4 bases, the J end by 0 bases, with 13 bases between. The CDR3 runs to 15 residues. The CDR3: CASSPLTALNTEAFF. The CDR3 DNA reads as TGCGCCAGCAGCCCTTTGACAGCCTTGAACACTGAAGCTTTCTTT.

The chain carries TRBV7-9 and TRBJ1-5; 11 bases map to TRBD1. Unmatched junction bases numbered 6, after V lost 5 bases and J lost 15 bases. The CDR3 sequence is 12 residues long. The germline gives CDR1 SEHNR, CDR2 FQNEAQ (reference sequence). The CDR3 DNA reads TGTGCCAGCAGCCGAGAGGACAGGGGGCTGCATTTT. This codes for CASSREDRGLHF. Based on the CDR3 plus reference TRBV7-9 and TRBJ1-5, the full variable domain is DTGVSQNPRHKITKRGQNVTFRCDPISEHNRLYWYRQTLGQGPEFLTYFQNEAQLEKSRLLSDRFSAERPKGSFSTLEIQRTEQGDSAMYLCASSREDRGLHFGDGTRLSIL.

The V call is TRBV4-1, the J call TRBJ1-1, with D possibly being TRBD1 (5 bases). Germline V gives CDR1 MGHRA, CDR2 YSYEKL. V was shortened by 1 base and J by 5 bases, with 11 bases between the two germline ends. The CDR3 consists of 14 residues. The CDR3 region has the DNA TGCGCCAGCAGCCAAGCCTGGGGCCCAACTGAAGCTTTCTTT. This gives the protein CASSQAWGPTEAFF.